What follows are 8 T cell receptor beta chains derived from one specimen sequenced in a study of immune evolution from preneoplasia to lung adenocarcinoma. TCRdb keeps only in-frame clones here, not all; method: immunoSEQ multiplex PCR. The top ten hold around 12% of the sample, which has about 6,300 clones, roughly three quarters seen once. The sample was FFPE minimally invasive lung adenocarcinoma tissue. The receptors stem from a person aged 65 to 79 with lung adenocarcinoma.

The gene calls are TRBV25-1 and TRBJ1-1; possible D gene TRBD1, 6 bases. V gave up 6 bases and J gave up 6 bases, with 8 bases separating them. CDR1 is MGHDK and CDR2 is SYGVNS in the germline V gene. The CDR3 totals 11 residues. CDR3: CASRRGAEAFF. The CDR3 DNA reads TGTGCCAGCAGGAGGGGGGCTGAAGCTTTCTTT.

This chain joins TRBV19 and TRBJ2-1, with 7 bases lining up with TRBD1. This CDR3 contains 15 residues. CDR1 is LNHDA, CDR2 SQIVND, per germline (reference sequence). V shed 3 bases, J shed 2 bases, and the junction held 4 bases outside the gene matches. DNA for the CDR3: TGTGCCAGTAGTATTCCGGACAGGCCCTACAATGAGCAGTTCTTC. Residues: CASSIPDRPYNEQFF.

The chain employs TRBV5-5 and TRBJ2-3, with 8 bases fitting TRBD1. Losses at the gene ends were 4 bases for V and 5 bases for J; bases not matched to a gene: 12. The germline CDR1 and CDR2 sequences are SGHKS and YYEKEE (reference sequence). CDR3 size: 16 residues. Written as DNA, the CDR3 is TGTGCCAGCAGCCTCCCGAGAGGACAGGGCGGAGATACGCAGTATTTT. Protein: CASSLPRGQGGDTQYF.

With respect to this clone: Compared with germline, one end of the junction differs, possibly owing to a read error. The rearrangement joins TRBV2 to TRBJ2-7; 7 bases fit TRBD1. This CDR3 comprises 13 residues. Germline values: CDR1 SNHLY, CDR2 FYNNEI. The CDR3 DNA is TGCGCCAGCAGTGACCAGGGGGTCTACGAGCAGTACTTC. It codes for CASSDQGVYEQYF.

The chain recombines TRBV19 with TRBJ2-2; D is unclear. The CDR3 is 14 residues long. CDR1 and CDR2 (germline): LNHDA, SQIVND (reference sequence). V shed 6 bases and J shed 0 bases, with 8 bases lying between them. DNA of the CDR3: TGTGCCAGTAGGCCGGGTTCGAACACCGGGGAGCTGTTTTTT. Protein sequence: CASRPGSNTGELFF.

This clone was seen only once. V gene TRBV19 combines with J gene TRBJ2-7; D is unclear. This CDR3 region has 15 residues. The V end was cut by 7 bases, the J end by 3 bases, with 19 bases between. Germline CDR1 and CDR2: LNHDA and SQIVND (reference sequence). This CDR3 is CASKAQLDPFYEQYF. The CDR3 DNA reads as TGTGCCAGTAAGGCGCAGTTGGACCCGTTCTACGAGCAGTACTTC.

The CDR3 reads CASREGVDNEQFF. The CDR3 DNA sequence: TGTGCCAGCAGGGAGGGAGTGGACAATGAGCAGTTCTTC. The V and J genes are TRBV2 and TRBJ2-1; possibly TRBD2 for D (6 bases). The CDR3 is made up of 13 amino acids. V lost 6 bases and J lost 5, with 11 bases in between. Germline V lookup: CDR1 SNHLY, CDR2 FYNNEI.

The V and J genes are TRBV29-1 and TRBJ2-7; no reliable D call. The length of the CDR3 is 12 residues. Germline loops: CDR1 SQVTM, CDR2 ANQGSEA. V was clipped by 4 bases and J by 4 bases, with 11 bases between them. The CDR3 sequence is CSVGAYVYEQYF. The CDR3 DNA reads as TGCAGCGTTGGGGCCTACGTGTACGAGCAGTACTTC.